A selection of T cell receptor beta chains follows, all from one sample in a study of T cell responses to AZD1222 COVID-19 vaccine. The repertoire was sequenced with immunoSEQ multiplex PCR; TCRdb's copy has only in-frame clones and lacks some. The sample holds 110,000 to 150,000 clones, more than 85% seen once. Material: peripheral blood, obtained on day 0 of AZD1222 vaccination. These TCRs come from an adult in good health. Each CDR3 is given with its conserved first and last residue. The D gene is left open where the match is weak. The listing skips clone size in some rows; elsewhere it reads once, few, many or a size class.

cdr3_nt,cdr3_aa,j_call,v_call,clone_size,d_call
TGTGCCAGCAGCAACCGACAGGGGACTGAAGCTTTCTTT,CASSNRQGTEAFF,TRBJ1-1,TRBV2,once,TRBD1
TGTGCCATCAGTCGACTAGCGGGGGATAATAATGAGCAGTTCTTC,CAISRLAGDNNEQFF,TRBJ2-1,TRBV10-3,-,TRBD2
TGTGCCAGCAGCTTAACTCGGCTAGCGGGAGGAGAGACCCAGTACTTC,CASSLTRLAGGETQYF,TRBJ2-5,TRBV7-8,-,TRBD2
TGTGCCAGCAGCTCACGAGATACAGGAGATTACAATGAGCAGTTCTTC,CASSSRDTGDYNEQFF,TRBJ2-1,TRBV11-3,-,-
TGTGCCTGGAGTGAGGTTGTTGAAAAACTGTTTTTT,CAWSEVVEKLFF,TRBJ1-4,TRBV30,-,-
TGTGCCATCAGTGAGTCGACTACTAGCGGGAGGGGTACAGATACGCAGTATTTT,CAISESTTSGRGTDTQYF,TRBJ2-3,TRBV10-3,-,TRBD2
TGTGCCACCAGCAGCAAAGTCCGGAACACTGAAGCTTTCTTT,CATSSKVRNTEAFF,TRBJ1-1,TRBV15,-,-
TGCGCCAGCAGTGATAGTACTAATGAGCAGTTCTTC,CASSDSTNEQFF,TRBJ2-1,TRBV10-1,-,-
TGTGCCAGCAGCTTGAGAGGGGCCTACGAGCAGTACTTC,CASSLRGAYEQYF,TRBJ2-7,TRBV7-2,-,-
TGTGCCAGCAGTTTAGGTGGGGAAATTACTGAAGCTTTCTTT,CASSLGGEITEAFF,TRBJ1-1,TRBV27,-,-
TGTGCCAGCAGTTTCTTAGGGGAGAACGGCGAGCAGTACTTC,CASSFLGENGEQYF,TRBJ2-7,TRBV27,-,-
TGCGCCAGCAGCTCCGTGCAGGGGGACTATGGCTACACCTTC,CASSSVQGDYGYTF,TRBJ1-2,TRBV5-1,-,TRBD1
TGTGCCAGCAGCCAAATAGCGGGAGTCGCAGATACGCAGTATTTT,CASSQIAGVADTQYF,TRBJ2-3,TRBV14,-,TRBD2
TGTGCCAGCAGCGGGGGGACAGGGGGCTACCCCTACGAGCAGTACTTC,CASSGGTGGYPYEQYF,TRBJ2-7,TRBV7-9,-,TRBD1
TGTGCCAGCAGTGACCATGAAAAACTGTTTTTT,CASSDHEKLFF,TRBJ1-4,TRBV7-9,-,-
TGTGCCAGCAGTTCGGTCCGGGATTTGGTGGCCAACGTCCTGACTTTC,CASSSVRDLVANVLTF,TRBJ2-6,TRBV6-2/TRBV6-3,-,-
TGTGCCAGCCGGAAGACCCTAGCGGGAGGGCCGGGTGAGCAGTTCTTC,CASRKTLAGGPGEQFF,TRBJ2-1,TRBV27,-,TRBD2
TGTGCCAGCAGTTACGGGGACAGGGGCGACTATGGCTACACCTTC,CASSYGDRGDYGYTF,TRBJ1-2,TRBV6-5,-,TRBD1
TGTGCCAGAATGTGGGCGCGGGAGGGCTCAAATGAGCAGTTCTTC,CARMWAREGSNEQFF,TRBJ2-1,TRBV5-3,once,TRBD2
TGTGCCAGCAGTTACCCCACGGGAGGGGGCAATCAGCCCCAGCATTTT,CASSYPTGGGNQPQHF,TRBJ1-5,TRBV6-6,-,-
TGTGCCAGCAGGCCCACGCGGGGAAGGGGTCGCGAGCAGTACTTC,CASRPTRGRGREQYF,TRBJ2-7,TRBV5-6,once,-
TGTGCCACTCGGGGAGCGGAGACCCAGTACTTC,CATRGAETQYF,TRBJ2-5,TRBV6-5,-,-
TGTGCCAGTAGAAGTGGAAACACCATATATTTT,CASRSGNTIYF,TRBJ1-3,TRBV19,-,-
TGTGCCAGCAGTGTTTGGGGACAGGGTATAGTTGAGCAGTTCTTC,CASSVWGQGIVEQFF,TRBJ2-1,TRBV6-4,-,TRBD1
TGCGCCAGCAGCTTCGGGGTAATACCCCAAGAGACCCAGTACTTC,CASSFGVIPQETQYF,TRBJ2-5,TRBV5-1,-,-
TGTGCCATCAGTGACCCGTCCCTCAAGCGGCCCGGGGAGCTGTTTTTT,CAISDPSLKRPGELFF,TRBJ2-2,TRBV10-3,-,-
TGTGCCAGCACCAGCGGGAGGTCGTGGGGCGAGCAGTACTTC,CASTSGRSWGEQYF,TRBJ2-7,TRBV25-1,few,TRBD2
TGTGCCAGCAGTTACTCCCCAGGGATCGGAAACACCATATATTTT,CASSYSPGIGNTIYF,TRBJ1-3,TRBV6-2/TRBV6-3,-,-
TGTGCCAGCAGTCGTGGCACAGATACGCAGTATTTT,CASSRGTDTQYF,TRBJ2-3,TRBV7-9,-,-
TGTGCCACCACGTGGGATCCAGATCCAACTAATGAAAAACTGTTTTTT,CATTWDPDPTNEKLFF,TRBJ1-4,TRBV19,-,-
TGTGCCTGGAGTGTATCCGTTTGGGGGGTAGGAAACACCATATATTTT,CAWSVSVWGVGNTIYF,TRBJ1-3,TRBV30,-,-
TGTGCCTCCTGCTGGGGGGAGAATCAGCCCCAGCATTTT,CASCWGENQPQHF,TRBJ1-5,TRBV10-3,-,-
TGTGCCACCCGCCCGGCCTCGAACACCGGGGAGCTGTTTTTT,CATRPASNTGELFF,TRBJ2-2,TRBV27,-,-
TGCGCCAGCAGTGGGGCGGTTGGTCTGAACACTGAAGCTTTCTTT,CASSGAVGLNTEAFF,TRBJ1-1,TRBV10-1,-,-
TGTGCCAGCAGGGGGTTTGGAGGGCCCCGGGGCGAGCAGTACTTC,CASRGFGGPRGEQYF,TRBJ2-7,TRBV6-6,-,-
TGTGCCAGCAGTTACCCCCCGCATGAAAAACTGTTTTTT,CASSYPPHEKLFF,TRBJ1-4,TRBV6-2/TRBV6-3,once,-
TGTGCCAGCTCATCTGGACAGGGGACAACTAATGAAAAACTGTTTTTT,CASSSGQGTTNEKLFF,TRBJ1-4,TRBV18,-,TRBD1
TGTGCCAGCAGCGGATGGGTTGCGGGAGCGGGGGGAAACACCGGGGAGCTGTTTTTT,CASSGWVAGAGGNTGELFF,TRBJ2-2,TRBV9,-,TRBD2
TGTGCCAGCAGGAAAGGTCGGGGGACAAGGAGCAATCAGCCCCAGCATTTT,CASRKGRGTRSNQPQHF,TRBJ1-5,TRBV7-8,-,-
TGTGCCAGTAGTATCCCACGACAGGATAGCAATCAGCCCCAGCATTTT,CASSIPRQDSNQPQHF,TRBJ1-5,TRBV19,-,-
TGTGCCAGCAGTTTGTTGAGGGAAAGTCAGCCCCAGCATTTT,CASSLLRESQPQHF,TRBJ1-5,TRBV27,-,-
TGCGCCAGCAGCCAAGATTCCCGCCCTCAGAATTCACCCCTCCACTTT,CASSQDSRPQNSPLHF,TRBJ1-6,TRBV4-3,-,-
TGTGCCAGCAGCGAAATATCAGGGGTACCGGGAAACACCATATATTTT,CASSEISGVPGNTIYF,TRBJ1-3,TRBV6-1,once,-
TGTGCCAGCTCACCGCGGGACAGCCCCCACACTGAAGCTTTCTTT,CASSPRDSPHTEAFF,TRBJ1-1,TRBV18,-,TRBD1
TGCGCCAGCAGCCAAGCCCGGGCGGATGAGCAGTTCTTC,CASSQARADEQFF,TRBJ2-1,TRBV4-3,-,-
TGTGCCAGCAGCCGAGTGGTGGGAGCCTACGAGCAGTACTTC,CASSRVVGAYEQYF,TRBJ2-7,TRBV9,-,-
TGTGCCAGCAGCCAAGATGCGGCTAGCGGGACAGTAAATGAGCAGTTCTTC,CASSQDAASGTVNEQFF,TRBJ2-1,TRBV4-2,-,TRBD2
TGTGCCAGCAGTTACTCGACCACAGATACGCAGTATTTT,CASSYSTTDTQYF,TRBJ2-3,TRBV6-6,-,-
TGTGCCAGCAGTTACGCCCTAGCGGATGTACGCTACGAGCAGTACTTC,CASSYALADVRYEQYF,TRBJ2-7,TRBV6-2/TRBV6-3,-,TRBD2
TGCAGCGTTGGGAAGGGGGATGGAGGGCCGGGCTACGAGCAGTACTTC,CSVGKGDGGPGYEQYF,TRBJ2-7,TRBV29-1,-,-
TGTGCCAGCAGCTTCAGGACAGTCCATCCTCAGCCCCAGCATTTT,CASSFRTVHPQPQHF,TRBJ1-5,TRBV5-6,-,-
TGCAGCGTTGAAGATCGGCAGGGGGGCTATGGCTACACCTTC,CSVEDRQGGYGYTF,TRBJ1-2,TRBV29-1,-,TRBD1
TGTGCCAGCAGTTCCTCCGGACTAGCGGAAGACTTTAATGAGCAGTTCTTC,CASSSSGLAEDFNEQFF,TRBJ2-1,TRBV28,-,TRBD2
TGTGCCAGCAGTGGATTCGTTTCCGGGACAGGGGCCTACAATGAGCAGTTCTTC,CASSGFVSGTGAYNEQFF,TRBJ2-1,TRBV2,-,TRBD1
TGTGCCAGCAGCTTAGCGCTGGGGTTGGGAGTGGCCCAAGAGACCCAGTACTTC,CASSLALGLGVAQETQYF,TRBJ2-5,TRBV7-8,-,-
TGTGCCAGCAGCCAGACGACAGGAGAGAATGAAAAACTGTTTTTT,CASSQTTGENEKLFF,TRBJ1-4,TRBV5-5,-,-